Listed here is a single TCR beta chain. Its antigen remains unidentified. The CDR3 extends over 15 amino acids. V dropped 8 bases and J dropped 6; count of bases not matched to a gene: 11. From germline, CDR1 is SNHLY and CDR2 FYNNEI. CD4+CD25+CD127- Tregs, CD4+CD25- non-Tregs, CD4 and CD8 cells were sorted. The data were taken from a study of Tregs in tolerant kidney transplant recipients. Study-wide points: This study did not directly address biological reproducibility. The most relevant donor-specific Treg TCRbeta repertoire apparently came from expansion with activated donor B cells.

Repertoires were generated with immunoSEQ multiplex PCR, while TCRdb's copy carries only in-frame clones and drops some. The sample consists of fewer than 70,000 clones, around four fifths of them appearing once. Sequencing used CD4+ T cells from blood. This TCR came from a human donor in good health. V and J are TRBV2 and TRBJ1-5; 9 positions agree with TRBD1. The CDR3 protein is CASGGGQGRGQPQHF. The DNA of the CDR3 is TGTGCCAGCGGGGGGGGACAGGGACGAGGTCAGCCCCAGCATTTT.